Listed here are 23 T cell receptor beta chains from one sample, sequenced in a study of spatial heterogeneity in lung cancer. Specified time point: sample taken at primary tumor resection. Frozen PBMC, nontumor lung or tumor provided whole RNA, which was sequenced unsorted. One entry per CDR3 protein, called by TCRdb with MiXCR from the 5' RACE reads. The sample carries roughly 4,500 distinct CDR3 sequences, 34% recorded once. The specimen comprised PBMCs, sampled at surgery. Receptors were obtained from a male donor with early-stage non-small cell lung cancer.

Concerning this clonotype itself: This beta chain is an unintended read in a library built for alpha chains; its size means little. The chain couples TRBV6-2 or TRBV6-3 to TRBJ2-4; TRBD1 agrees at 9 bases. Losses at the gene ends were 6 bases for V and 9 bases for J; bases not matched to a gene: 9. The CDR3 runs to 14 residues. CDR1 is MNHEY, CDR2 SVGEGT, per germline. In nucleotides, the CDR3 is TGTGCCAGCAGAACGAGGACAGGGGAGAGCATTCAGTACTTC. Protein sequence: CASRTRTGESIQYF.

This clonotype is medium-sized within its sample. This beta chain represents an off-target read in a library built for alpha chains; its size is of limited meaning. The chain combines TRBV29-1 with TRBJ2-1, with 7 bases that match TRBD2. V lost 0 bases, J lost 1 base, and 6 bases stayed unmatched. The length of the CDR3 is 16 residues. Germline values: CDR1 SQVTM, CDR2 ANQGSEA. CDR3 residues: CSVEEWRRESYNEQFF. DNA of the CDR3: TGCAGCGTTGAAGAGTGGAGGCGGGAGTCCTACAATGAGCAGTTCTTC.

As to this clonotype: This beta chain was picked up by a library intended for alpha chains and is off target, so its count carries little meaning. CDR3 DNA sequence: TGTGCCAGCAGCTTAGAACCGTATAATGAGCAGTTCTTC. Protein sequence: CASSLEPYNEQFF. The genes are TRBV11-2 and TRBJ2-1; D gene unclear. Between the trimmed V and J ends, which lost 0 bases and 7 bases, there was a span of 7 bases. The CDR3 consists of 13 residues. Germline-derived CDR1 and CDR2 are SGHAT and FQNNGV.

Turning to this clonotype: The library was prepared for alpha chains; this beta chain is a stray read, so its frequency means little. The V gene is TRBV9, the J gene TRBJ2-1; 10 bases map to TRBD2. V dropped 4 bases and J dropped 8; count of bases not matched to a gene: 9. The CDR3 loop spans 15 amino acids. CDR1 is SGDLS and CDR2 is YYNGEE in the germline V gene. DNA for the CDR3: TGTGCCAGCAGCCCCTCAGCGGGAGGGCCCCATGAGCAGTTCTTC. Protein: CASSPSAGGPHEQFF.

This clonotype has more than one count but fewer than ten. With the library built for alpha chains, this beta chain is off target and its frequency is not meaningful. The V gene is TRBV7-2, the J gene TRBJ2-5, with 9 bases lining up with TRBD2. The germline V gene encodes CDR1 SGHTA and CDR2 FQGNSA. Germline trimming cut 5 bases from V and 5 bases from J; bases unmatched to any gene: 6. This CDR3 is 14 amino acids long. CDR3 sequence reads: CASSTRTSEETQYF. The DNA for the CDR3 is TGTGCCAGCAGCACCAGGACTAGCGAGGAGACCCAGTACTTC.

The count of this clonotype is one. A library prepared for alpha chains yielded this beta chain as an off-target read; its size is of little meaning. The chain recombines TRBV10-1 with TRBJ2-3, with D tentatively TRBD1 (6 bases). This CDR3 comprises 14 residues. CDR1 and CDR2 from the germline V gene are WNHNN and SYGVQD (reference sequence). Trimming left V 6 bases short and J 8 bases short, with 18 bases between. CDR3 in amino acids: CASSEYRAGPTQYF. Written as DNA, the CDR3 is TGCGCCAGCAGCGAATACAGGGCCGGCCCTACGCAGTATTTT.

There are a few counts of this clonotype. Since the library was made to target alpha chains, this beta chain is a stray read and its abundance is not meaningful. The rearrangement links TRBV6-5 to TRBJ1-1, with D hard to call. The germline V gene encodes CDR1 MNHEY and CDR2 SVGAGI. The V end was cut by 5 bases, the J end by 1 base, with 8 bases between. This CDR3 spans 13 amino acids. The DNA of the CDR3 is TGTGCCAGCAGTATAGGAGGGAACACTGAAGCTTTCTTT. Protein sequence: CASSIGGNTEAFF.

On this clonotype: This beta chain slipped into a library made for alpha chains as a stray read, so its size is not meaningful. The rearrangement links TRBV12-3 or TRBV12-4 to TRBJ2-3; D uncertain. V lost 3 bases to trimming and J lost 3 bases, with 10 bases between them. The CDR3 length is 14 residues. The chain's CDR3 is CASSLFGPTDTQYF. The CDR3 nucleotides are TGTGCCAGCAGTTTGTTTGGGCCAACAGATACGCAGTATTTT.

A word on this clonotype: This beta chain is a stray read from a library made for alpha chains; its abundance is not meaningful. The rearrangement links TRBV20-1 to TRBJ2-7, with 13 bases fitting TRBD2. V dropped 6 bases and J dropped 6; count of bases not matched to a gene: 5. In germline, CDR1 is DFQATT, CDR2 SNEGSKA (reference sequence). The CDR3 spans 13 residues. The CDR3 region is CSALGLAGVEQYF. CDR3 nucleotide sequence: TGCAGTGCCCTAGGACTAGCGGGAGTCGAGCAGTACTTC.

This clonotype was recorded a few times. Little can be read into the size of this beta chain, an off-target read in a library designed for alpha chains. The V gene is TRBV5-1, the J gene TRBJ2-6, with a weak D call TRBD1 (6 bases). CDR3 length: 17 residues. The germline V and J ends were trimmed by 0 bases and 0 bases, with 10 bases remaining between them. The germline CDR1 and CDR2 sequences are SGHRS and YFSETQ. CDR3 in amino acids: CASSLEQGGSGANVLTF. The DNA for the CDR3 is TGCGCCAGCAGCTTGGAACAGGGCGGCTCTGGGGCCAACGTCCTGACTTTC.

With respect to this clonotype: With the library built for alpha chains, this beta chain is off target and its frequency is not meaningful. The chain employs TRBV13 and TRBJ2-1; D ambiguous. Trimming took 2 bases from V and 6 from J, leaving 8 bases between them. The length of the CDR3 is 13 residues. Looked up from germline, CDR1 is PRHDT and CDR2 is FYEKMQ (reference sequence). The CDR3 DNA follows: TGTGCCAGCAGCTTATTGCGGTCCAATGAGCAGTTCTTC. Translating gives CASSLLRSNEQFF.

About this clonotype: The library was built for alpha chains, so this beta chain is an off-target read and its size means little. The CDR3 is CASSLTGTGSYEQYF. The CDR3 DNA reads as TGCGCCAGCAGCCTCACCGGGACAGGGTCCTACGAGCAGTACTTC. The chain recombines TRBV4-3 with TRBJ2-7, with TRBD1 identical over 9 bases. Germline loops: CDR1 LGHNA, CDR2 YSLEER. This CDR3 region has 15 residues. Trimming removed 4 bases from V and 1 base from J; junction bases left unmatched: 5.

Worth noting for this clonotype: This beta chain lies outside the target of a library built for alpha chains; its clone size means little. This sequence joins TRBV10-3 and TRBJ2-7; 9 bases map to TRBD1. V was clipped by 4 bases and J by 5 bases; unmatched bases: 6. Germline CDR1 is ENHRY and CDR2 is SYGVKD. The CDR3 covers 14 residues. This CDR3 reads CAISVGTGLHEQYF. The CDR3, as DNA: TGTGCCATCAGTGTGGGGACAGGGCTCCACGAGCAGTACTTC.

As for this clonotype: Being off target in a library aimed at alpha chains, this beta chain has a size of little meaning. The rearrangement links TRBV20-1 to TRBJ2-3; 8 bases are a match to TRBD1. CDR1 is DFQATT and CDR2 is SNEGSKA in the germline V gene (reference sequence). The J segment lost 6 bases and the V segment lost 3 bases, leaving 8 bases of the junction unmatched. This CDR3 comprises 14 residues. The CDR3 region is CSASRQGRGDTQYF. In DNA form, the CDR3 reads TGCAGTGCTAGCAGACAGGGGAGAGGCGATACGCAGTATTTT.

With regard to this clonotype: Being off target in a library aimed at alpha chains, this beta chain has a size of little meaning. The chain joins TRBV27 to TRBJ2-4, with D unresolved. V lost 3 bases to trimming and J lost 6 bases, with 6 bases between them. This CDR3 comprises 12 residues. Looked up from germline, CDR1 is MNHEY and CDR2 is SMNVEV (reference sequence). The CDR3 here is CASSLSGNIQYF. DNA for the CDR3: TGTGCCAGCAGTTTGTCCGGAAACATTCAGTACTTC.

This clonotype is termed medium-sized. This beta chain is a stray sequence in a library constructed for alpha chains; its clone size is not meaningful. The chain is built from TRBV5-1 and TRBJ2-1; D gene ambiguous. Germline V gene data show CDR1 as SGHRS and CDR2 as YFSETQ. Deletions cut 4 bases from V and 0 bases from J, with 11 bases between. CDR3 length: 15 residues. This CDR3 is CASSGSLSSYNEQFF. The CDR3 DNA reads TGCGCCAGCAGCGGGTCGCTGAGCTCCTACAATGAGCAGTTCTTC.

Notes on this clonotype: This beta chain is a stray read from a library made for alpha chains; its abundance is not meaningful. The gene calls are TRBV20-1 and TRBJ2-1; D is uncertain. Between the trimmed V and J ends, which lost 1 base and 10 bases, there was a span of 11 bases. Germline V gene data show CDR1 as DFQATT and CDR2 as SNEGSKA (reference sequence). There are 12 residues in the CDR3. CDR3: CSARGNSREQFF. DNA for the CDR3: TGCAGTGCTAGAGGGAACTCCAGGGAGCAGTTCTTC.

This clonotype is deemed large. Because this beta chain is a stray read in a library intended to capture alpha chains, its abundance should not be given much weight. The J gene is TRBJ2-7, the V gene TRBV2, with D perhaps TRBD1 (5 bases). Germline CDR1 reads SNHLY; CDR2 reads FYNNEI. The CDR3 covers 16 residues. The V and J ends lost 8 bases and 1 base respectively, with 21 bases between them. CDR3 nucleotide sequence: TGTGCCAGCGGGTGGGGCCCTATTAAAGATTCCTACGAGCAGTACTTC. It is translated as CASGWGPIKDSYEQYF.

Of note for this clonotype: The size of this beta chain means little, since it is a stray read in a library made for alpha chains. The V call is TRBV30, the J call TRBJ2-3; a weak D match, TRBD1 (5 bases). Trimming stripped 2 bases from V and 1 base from J, with 16 bases between. The CDR3 covers 16 residues. Looked up from germline, CDR1 is GTSNPN and CDR2 is SVGIG (reference sequence). In DNA, the CDR3 is TGTGCCTGGAGTATTATATCAGGGATCCGCACAGATACGCAGTATTTT. The encoded protein is CAWSIISGIRTDTQYF.

Worth noting for this clonotype: This beta chain turned up in a library designed for alpha chains; as an off-target read, its abundance says little. This chain uses TRBV10-1 with TRBJ2-7, with TRBD2 identical over 13 bases. CDR3 length: 14 amino acids. The germline CDR1 and CDR2 sequences are WNHNN and SYGVQD (reference sequence). Trimming took 5 bases from V and 6 from J; bases not matched to a gene: 4. The CDR3, as DNA: TGCGCCAGCAGTCCTGGACTAGCGGGAGTCGAGCAGTACTTC. Protein: CASSPGLAGVEQYF.

Concerning this clonotype: This beta chain represents an off-target read in a library built for alpha chains; its size is of limited meaning. The V gene is TRBV7-2, the J gene TRBJ2-1; possibly TRBD1 or TRBD2 for D (5 bases each). V lost 5 bases and J lost 4, with 9 bases in between. The CDR3 totals 13 residues. Germline lookup yields CDR1 SGHTA and CDR2 FQGNSA. Written as DNA, the CDR3 is TGTGCCAGCAGCCTGGGGGATTACAATGAGCAGTTCTTC. It yields the protein CASSLGDYNEQFF. The full variable domain, completed using reference TRBV7-2 and TRBJ2-1, is GAGVSQSPSNKVTEKGKDVELRCDPISGHTALYWYRQSLGQGLEFLIYFQGNSAPDKSGLPSDRFSAERTGGSVSTLTIQRTQQEDSAVYLCASSLGDYNEQFFGPGTRLTVL.

This clonotype was counted a few times. A library prepared for alpha chains yielded this beta chain as an off-target read; its size is of little meaning. The J gene is TRBJ2-1, the V gene TRBV7-9; no reliable D call. CDR1 is SEHNR, CDR2 FQNEAQ, per germline (reference sequence). There are 15 residues in the CDR3. V was clipped by 5 bases and J by 0 bases, with 11 bases between them. CDR3 protein: CASSLSPNSYNEQFF. CDR3 bases: TGTGCCAGCAGCCTCTCCCCTAACTCCTACAATGAGCAGTTCTTC.

This clonotype was seen a single time. With the library built for alpha chains, this beta chain is off target and its frequency is not meaningful. This chain links TRBV27 with TRBJ2-5; TRBD1 might be the D (5 bases). Trimming took 4 bases from V and 5 from J, leaving 5 bases between them. Germline lookup yields CDR1 MNHEY and CDR2 SMNVEV (reference sequence). The CDR3 consists of 11 residues. CDR3 in DNA: TGTGCCAGCAGTTCAGGGGAGACCCAGTACTTC. Amino acids: CASSSGETQYF.